This T cell receptor (beta chain) was sequenced for a study of shared clonotypes between healthy human individuals. At the level of the study: CD4 naive and CD4 memory each took three plates per donor, while CD8 naive took two and CD8 memory one. Whole-study findings and limits: The four-donor shared clonotypes exceeded non-shared clonotypes in generation probability, with non-shared ones scoring lower.

On this clone itself: Its antigen is unidentified.

At the deep level, the assay was run. Libraries were prepared by immunoSEQ multiplex PCR; TCRdb keeps only in-frame clonotypes and omits some of them. The data show about 730,000 clones, roughly two thirds seen once. The CDR3 runs to 15 residues. From germline, CDR1 is MDHEN and CDR2 SYDVKM. Trimming at V came to 6 bases and at J to 6 bases, leaving 11 bases not matched to a gene. The chain uses TRBV28 and TRBJ2-7; 10 bases match TRBD1. The sequencing sample was made of memory CD4+ T cells sorted from blood. Subset here: CD45RA-negative fraction. The clonotype comes from a woman aged 25 to 39 in good health. In DNA, the CDR3 is TGTGCCAGCAGCCTTGCCGGGACAGGGGTTGGCGAGCAGTACTTC. Translated, it gives CASSLAGTGVGEQYF.